This record covers a single T cell receptor beta chain. Antigen unknown. This sample was taken from a study of OX40 agonist ivuxolimab in advanced cancers. Study in general: Prior checkpoint blockade (anti-PD-1, anti-PD-L1 or anti-CTLA-4) was permitted; 40% had it. Regarding the study as a whole: CD4+ and CD8+ blood T cells expanded clonally by week 6 at 0.1 to 3.0 mg/kg. CD8+ T cells averaged more expanded clones than CD4+.

Per the germline V gene, CDR1 is SNHLY and CDR2 is FYNNEI. The CDR3 length is 13 residues. Trimming removed 4 bases from V and 8 bases from J, with 14 bases in between. Some clones are missing from TCRdb's copy, which holds only in-frame ones; the method was immunoSEQ multiplex PCR. Of tens of thousands of clones listed, more than 75% are singletons. The J gene is TRBJ1-2, the V gene TRBV2; D gene unclear. The sample in question was CD4+ or CD8+ T cells sorted from blood, obtained in a trial of the OX40 agonist ivuxolimab. The clonotype comes from an adult with an advanced solid tumor such as melanoma, head and neck, liver or kidney cancer. The CDR3 coding sequence is TGTGCCAGCAGTGGAGCACCCTTCGGGGGCTACACCTTC. This translates into CASSGAPFGGYTF. The full variable domain, in which reference TRBV2 and TRBJ1-2 provide the parts outside the CDR3, is EPEVTQTPSHQVTQMGQEVILRCVPISNHLYFYWYRQILGQKVEFLVSFYNNEISEKSEIFDDQFSVERPDGSNFTLKIRSTKLEDSAMYFCASSGAPFGGYTFGSGTRLTVV.